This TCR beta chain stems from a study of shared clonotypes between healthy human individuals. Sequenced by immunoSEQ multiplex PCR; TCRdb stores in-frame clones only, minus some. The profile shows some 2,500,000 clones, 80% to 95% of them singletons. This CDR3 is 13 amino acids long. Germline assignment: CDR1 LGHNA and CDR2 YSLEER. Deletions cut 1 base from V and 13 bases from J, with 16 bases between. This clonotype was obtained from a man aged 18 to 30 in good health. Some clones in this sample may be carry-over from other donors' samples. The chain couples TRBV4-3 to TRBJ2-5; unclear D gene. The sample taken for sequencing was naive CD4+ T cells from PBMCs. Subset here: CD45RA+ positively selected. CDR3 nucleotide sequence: TGCGCCAGCAGCCAAGCACTATCGGCCCGCCGGTACTTC. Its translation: CASSQALSARRYF.